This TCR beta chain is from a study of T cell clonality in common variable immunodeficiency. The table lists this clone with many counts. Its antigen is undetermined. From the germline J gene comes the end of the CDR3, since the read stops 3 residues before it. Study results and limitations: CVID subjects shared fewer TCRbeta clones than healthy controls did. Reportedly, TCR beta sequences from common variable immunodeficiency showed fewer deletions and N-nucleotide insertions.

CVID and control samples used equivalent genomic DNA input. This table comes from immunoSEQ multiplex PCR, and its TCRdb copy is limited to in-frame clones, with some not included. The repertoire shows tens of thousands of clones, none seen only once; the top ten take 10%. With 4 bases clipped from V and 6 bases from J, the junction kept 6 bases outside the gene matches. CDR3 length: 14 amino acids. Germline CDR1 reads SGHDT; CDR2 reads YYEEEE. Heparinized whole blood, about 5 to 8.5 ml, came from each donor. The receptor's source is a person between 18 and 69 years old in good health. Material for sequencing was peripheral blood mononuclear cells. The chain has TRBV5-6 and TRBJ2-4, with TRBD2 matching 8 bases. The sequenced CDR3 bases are TGTGCCAGCAGCGACCCCAGCGGGGGAAACATT. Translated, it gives CASSDPSGGNI. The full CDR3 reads CASSDPSGGNIQYF.